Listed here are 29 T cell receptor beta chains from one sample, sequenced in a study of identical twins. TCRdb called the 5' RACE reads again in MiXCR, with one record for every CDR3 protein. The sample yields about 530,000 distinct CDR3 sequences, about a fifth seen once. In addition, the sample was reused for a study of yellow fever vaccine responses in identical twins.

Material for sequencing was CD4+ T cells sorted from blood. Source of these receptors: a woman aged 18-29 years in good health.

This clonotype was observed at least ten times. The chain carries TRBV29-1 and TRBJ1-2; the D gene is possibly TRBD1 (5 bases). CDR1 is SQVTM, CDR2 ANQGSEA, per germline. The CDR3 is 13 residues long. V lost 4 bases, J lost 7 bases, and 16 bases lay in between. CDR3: CSVAARDPSGYTF. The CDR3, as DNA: TGCAGCGTTGCGGCCAGGGACCCTTCTGGCTACACCTTC.

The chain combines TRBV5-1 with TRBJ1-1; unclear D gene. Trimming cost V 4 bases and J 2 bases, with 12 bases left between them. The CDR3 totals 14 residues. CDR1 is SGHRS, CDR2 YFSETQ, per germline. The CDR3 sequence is CASSPLRTNTEAFF. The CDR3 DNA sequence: TGCGCCAGCAGCCCCTTGAGGACCAACACTGAAGCTTTCTTT.

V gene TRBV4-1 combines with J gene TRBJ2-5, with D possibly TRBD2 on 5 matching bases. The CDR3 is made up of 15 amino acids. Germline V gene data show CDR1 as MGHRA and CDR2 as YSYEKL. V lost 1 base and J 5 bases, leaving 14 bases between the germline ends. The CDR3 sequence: CASSQGGQPRETQYF. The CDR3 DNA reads TGCGCCAGCAGCCAAGGAGGGCAGCCGCGGGAGACCCAGTACTTC.

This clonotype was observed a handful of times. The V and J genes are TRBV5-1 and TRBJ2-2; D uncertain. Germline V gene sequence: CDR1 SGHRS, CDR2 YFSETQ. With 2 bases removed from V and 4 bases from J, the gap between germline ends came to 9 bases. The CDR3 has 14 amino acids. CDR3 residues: CASSLKTTTGELFF. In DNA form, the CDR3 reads TGCGCCAGCAGCTTAAAGACAACCACCGGGGAGCTGTTTTTT.

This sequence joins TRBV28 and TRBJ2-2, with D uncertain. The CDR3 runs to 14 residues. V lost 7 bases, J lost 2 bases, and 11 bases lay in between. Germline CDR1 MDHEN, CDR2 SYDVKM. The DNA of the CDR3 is TGTGCCAGCATGCCGGTACCCAACACCGGGGAGCTGTTTTTT. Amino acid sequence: CASMPVPNTGELFF.

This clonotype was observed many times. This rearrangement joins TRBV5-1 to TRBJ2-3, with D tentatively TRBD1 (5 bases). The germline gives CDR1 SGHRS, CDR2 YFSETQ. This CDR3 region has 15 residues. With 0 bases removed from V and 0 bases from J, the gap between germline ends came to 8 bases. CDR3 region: CASSLGQISTDTQYF. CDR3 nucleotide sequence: TGCGCCAGCAGCTTGGGACAGATCAGCACAGATACGCAGTATTTT. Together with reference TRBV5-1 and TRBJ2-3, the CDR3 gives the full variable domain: KAGVTQTPRYLIKTRGQQVTLSCSPISGHRSVSWYQQTPGQGLQFLFEYFSETQRNKGNFPGRFSGRQFSNSRSEMNVSTLELGDSALYLCASSLGQISTDTQYFGPGTRLTVL.

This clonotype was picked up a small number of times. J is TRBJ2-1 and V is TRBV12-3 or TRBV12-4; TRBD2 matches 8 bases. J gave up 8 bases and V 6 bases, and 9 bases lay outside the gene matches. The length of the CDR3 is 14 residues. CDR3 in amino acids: CASRRAGAVYEQFF. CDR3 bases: TGTGCCAGCAGGCGAGCGGGGGCTGTATATGAGCAGTTCTTC.

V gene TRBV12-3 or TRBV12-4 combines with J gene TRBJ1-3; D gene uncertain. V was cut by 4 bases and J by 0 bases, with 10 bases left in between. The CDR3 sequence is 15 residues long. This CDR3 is CASSSERTSGNTIYF. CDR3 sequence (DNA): TGTGCCAGCAGTTCCGAACGGACCTCTGGAAACACCATATATTTT.

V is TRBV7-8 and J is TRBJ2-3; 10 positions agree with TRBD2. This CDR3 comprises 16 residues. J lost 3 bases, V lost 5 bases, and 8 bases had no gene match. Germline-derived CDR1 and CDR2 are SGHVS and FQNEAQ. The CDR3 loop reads CASSHRERGGTDTQYF. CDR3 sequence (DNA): TGTGCCAGCAGCCACAGGGAGCGGGGGGGGACAGATACGCAGTATTTT.

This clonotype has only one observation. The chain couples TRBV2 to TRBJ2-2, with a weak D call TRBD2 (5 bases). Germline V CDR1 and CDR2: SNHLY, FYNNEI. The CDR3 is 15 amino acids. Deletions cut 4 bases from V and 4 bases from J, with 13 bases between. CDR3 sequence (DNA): TGTGCCAGCAGTGTATCTCCGAGGGCCACCGGGGAGCTGTTTTTT. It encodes CASSVSPRATGELFF. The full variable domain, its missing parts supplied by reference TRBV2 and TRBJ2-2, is EPEVTQTPSHQVTQMGQEVILRCVPISNHLYFYWYRQILGQKVEFLVSFYNNEISEKSEIFDDQFSVERPDGSNFTLKIRSTKLEDSAMYFCASSVSPRATGELFFGEGSRLTVL.

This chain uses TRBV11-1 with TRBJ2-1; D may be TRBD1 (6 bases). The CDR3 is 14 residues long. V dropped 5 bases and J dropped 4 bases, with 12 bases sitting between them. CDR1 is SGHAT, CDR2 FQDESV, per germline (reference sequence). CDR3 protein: CASSGGQTYNEQFF. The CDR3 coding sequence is TGTGCCAGCAGCGGGGGACAAACGTACAATGAGCAGTTCTTC.

The CDR3 DNA reads as TGCAGTGCTAGGACCCCCGGGGGCTACGAGCAGTACGTC. It codes for CSARTPGGYEQYV. The chain couples TRBV20-1 to TRBJ2-7, with a possible D match to TRBD2 (6 bases). Germline V CDR1 and CDR2: DFQATT, SNEGSKA (reference sequence). This CDR3 has 13 amino acids. V lost 3 bases and J lost 3, with 12 bases in between.

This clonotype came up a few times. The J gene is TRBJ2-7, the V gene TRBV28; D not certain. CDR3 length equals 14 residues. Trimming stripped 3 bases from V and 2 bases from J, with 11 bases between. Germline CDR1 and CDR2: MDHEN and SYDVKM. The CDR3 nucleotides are TGTGCCAGCAGTTTTTATGTCGGAACCTACGAGCAGTACTTC. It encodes CASSFYVGTYEQYF. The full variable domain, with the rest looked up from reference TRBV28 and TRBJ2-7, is DVKVTQSSRYLVKRTGEKVFLECVQDMDHENMFWYRQDPGLGLRLIYFSYDVKMKEKGDIPEGYSVSREKKERFSLILESASTNQTSMYLCASSFYVGTYEQYFGPGTRLTVT.

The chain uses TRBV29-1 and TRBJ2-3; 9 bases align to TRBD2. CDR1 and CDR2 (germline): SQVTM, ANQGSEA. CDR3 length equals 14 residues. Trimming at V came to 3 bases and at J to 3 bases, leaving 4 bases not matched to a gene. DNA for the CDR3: TGCAGCGTTGACGGACTAGCGTTTACAGATACGCAGTATTTT. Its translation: CSVDGLAFTDTQYF.

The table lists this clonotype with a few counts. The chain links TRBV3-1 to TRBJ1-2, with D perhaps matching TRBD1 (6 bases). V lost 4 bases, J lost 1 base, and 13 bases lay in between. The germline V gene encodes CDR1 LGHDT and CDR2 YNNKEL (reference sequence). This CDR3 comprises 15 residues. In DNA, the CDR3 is TGTGCCAGCAGCCCTAGGACAGTAGTTAACTATGGCTACACCTTC. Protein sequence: CASSPRTVVNYGYTF.

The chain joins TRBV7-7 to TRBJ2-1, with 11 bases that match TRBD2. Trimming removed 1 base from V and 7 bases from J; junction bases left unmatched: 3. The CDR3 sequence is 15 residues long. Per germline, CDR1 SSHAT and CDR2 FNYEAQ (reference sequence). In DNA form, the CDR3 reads TGTGCCAGCAGCTTAGGGACTAGCGGGTTGAATGAGCAGTTCTTC. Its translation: CASSLGTSGLNEQFF.

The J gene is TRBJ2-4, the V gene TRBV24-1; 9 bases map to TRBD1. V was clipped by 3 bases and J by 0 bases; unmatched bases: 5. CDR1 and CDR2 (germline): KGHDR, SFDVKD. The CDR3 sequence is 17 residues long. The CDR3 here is CATSDAGTGPAKNIQYF. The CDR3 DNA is TGTGCCACCAGTGATGCCGGGACAGGGCCAGCCAAAAACATTCAGTACTTC.

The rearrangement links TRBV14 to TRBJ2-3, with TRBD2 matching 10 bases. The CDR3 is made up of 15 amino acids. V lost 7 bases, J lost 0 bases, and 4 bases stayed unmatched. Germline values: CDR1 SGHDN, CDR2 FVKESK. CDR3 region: CASTQTSGSTDTQYF. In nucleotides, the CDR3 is TGTGCCAGCACCCAGACTAGCGGGAGCACAGATACGCAGTATTTT.

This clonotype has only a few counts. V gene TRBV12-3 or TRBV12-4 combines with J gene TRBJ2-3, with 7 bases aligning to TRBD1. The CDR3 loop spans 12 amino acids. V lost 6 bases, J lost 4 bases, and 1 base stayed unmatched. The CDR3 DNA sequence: TGTGCCAGCAGCACAGGGGCAGATACGCAGTATTTT. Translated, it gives CASSTGADTQYF.

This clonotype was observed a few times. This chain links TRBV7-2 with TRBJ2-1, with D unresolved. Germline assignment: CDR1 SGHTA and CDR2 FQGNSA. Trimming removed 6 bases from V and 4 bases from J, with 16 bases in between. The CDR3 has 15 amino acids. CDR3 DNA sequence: TGTGCCAGCAGGCAAACAGATCACGGTTACAATGAGCAGTTCTTC. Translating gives CASRQTDHGYNEQFF. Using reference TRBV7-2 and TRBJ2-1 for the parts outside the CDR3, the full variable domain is GAGVSQSPSNKVTEKGKDVELRCDPISGHTALYWYRQSLGQGLEFLIYFQGNSAPDKSGLPSDRFSAERTGGSVSTLTIQRTQQEDSAVYLCASRQTDHGYNEQFFGPGTRLTVL.

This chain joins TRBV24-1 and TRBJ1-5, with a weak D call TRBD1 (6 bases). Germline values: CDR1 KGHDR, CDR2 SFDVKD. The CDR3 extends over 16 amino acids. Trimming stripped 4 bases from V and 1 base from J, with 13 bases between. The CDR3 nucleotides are TGTGCCACCAGTGACCCGCCTGGACAGAGCAATCAGCCCCAGCATTTT. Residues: CATSDPPGQSNQPQHF.

The CDR3, as DNA: TGTGCCAGCAGTTTAAGGGGGCTTCAGAACACCGGGGAGCTGTTTTTT. Its protein is CASSLRGLQNTGELFF. The J gene is TRBJ2-2, the V gene TRBV12-3 or TRBV12-4, with 7 nucleotides matching TRBD1. CDR3 length: 16 residues. The junction had 4 bases not matched to a gene; V was cut back by 2 bases and J by 1 base.

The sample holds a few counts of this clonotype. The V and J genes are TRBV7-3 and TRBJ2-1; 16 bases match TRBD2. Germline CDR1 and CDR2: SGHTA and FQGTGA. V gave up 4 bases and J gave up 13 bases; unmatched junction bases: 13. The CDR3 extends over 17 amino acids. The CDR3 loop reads CASSSGLAGGVGFFQFF. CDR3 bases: TGTGCCAGCAGCTCGGGACTAGCGGGAGGGGTTGGGTTTTTTCAGTTCTTC.

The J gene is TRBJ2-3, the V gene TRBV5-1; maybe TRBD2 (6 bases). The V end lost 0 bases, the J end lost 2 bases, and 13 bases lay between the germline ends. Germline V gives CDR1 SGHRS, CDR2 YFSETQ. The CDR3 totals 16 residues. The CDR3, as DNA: TGCGCCAGCAGCTTGGACGGGACTCAACTCACAGATACGCAGTATTTT. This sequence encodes CASSLDGTQLTDTQYF. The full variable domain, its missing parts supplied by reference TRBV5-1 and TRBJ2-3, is KAGVTQTPRYLIKTRGQQVTLSCSPISGHRSVSWYQQTPGQGLQFLFEYFSETQRNKGNFPGRFSGRQFSNSRSEMNVSTLELGDSALYLCASSLDGTQLTDTQYFGPGTRLTVL.

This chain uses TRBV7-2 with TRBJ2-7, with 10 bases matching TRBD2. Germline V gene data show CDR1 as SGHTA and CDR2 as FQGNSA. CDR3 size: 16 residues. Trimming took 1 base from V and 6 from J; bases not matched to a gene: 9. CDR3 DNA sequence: TGTGCCAGCAGCTTAGACCTTAGCGGGAGGATGAGCGAGCAGTACTTC. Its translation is CASSLDLSGRMSEQYF. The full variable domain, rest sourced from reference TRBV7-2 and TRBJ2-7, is GAGVSQSPSNKVTEKGKDVELRCDPISGHTALYWYRQSLGQGLEFLIYFQGNSAPDKSGLPSDRFSAERTGGSVSTLTIQRTQQEDSAVYLCASSLDLSGRMSEQYFGPGTRLTVT.

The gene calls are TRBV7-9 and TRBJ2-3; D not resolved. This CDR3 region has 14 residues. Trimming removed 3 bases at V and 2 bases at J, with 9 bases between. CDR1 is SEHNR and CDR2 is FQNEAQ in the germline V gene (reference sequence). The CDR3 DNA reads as TGTGCCAGCAGCTTGGGCCCCCTCACAGATACGCAGTATTTT. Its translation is CASSLGPLTDTQYF.

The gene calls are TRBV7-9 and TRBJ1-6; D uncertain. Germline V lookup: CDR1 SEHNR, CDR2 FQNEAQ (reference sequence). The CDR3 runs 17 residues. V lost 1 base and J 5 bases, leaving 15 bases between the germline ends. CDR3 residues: CASSLVLTGDNNSPLHF. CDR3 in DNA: TGTGCCAGCAGCTTAGTTTTGACCGGGGATAATAATTCACCCCTCCACTTT.

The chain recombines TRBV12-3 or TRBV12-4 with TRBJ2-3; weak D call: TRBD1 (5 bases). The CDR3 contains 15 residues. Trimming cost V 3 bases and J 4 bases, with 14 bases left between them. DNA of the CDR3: TGTGCCAGCAGTTTGATGAATAGCAGGGCAGATACGCAGTATTTT. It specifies CASSLMNSRADTQYF.

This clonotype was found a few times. In nucleotides, the CDR3 is TGTGCCATCAATTCGTTGGGGCGGAACCAAGAGACCCAGTACTTC. Protein sequence: CAINSLGRNQETQYF. The V call is TRBV10-3, the J call TRBJ2-5; TRBD1 is a possible D gene (5 bases). This CDR3 comprises 15 residues. The ends were cut back, 7 bases at V and 0 bases at J, with 15 bases in the middle. Germline-derived CDR1 and CDR2 are ENHRY and SYGVKD.